This T cell receptor beta chain appears in the sequencing data of a study of cytomegalovirus exposure and HLA in healthy donors. Study findings and constraints: Reported performance of the classifier showed diagnosis of cytomegalovirus status with high specificity and sensitivity. Relative to equally common others, HLA-associated TCR beta chains showed greater clonal expansion in a later analysis.

Primers included in the PCR were 60 Vbeta and 13 Jbeta primers. The data were produced by immunoSEQ multiplex PCR, yet TCRdb's version contains in-frame clones alone and is incomplete. This table has around 140,000 clones, approximately 78% appearing once. This clone has only one observation. The antigen remains undetermined. The sequencing sample was made of PBMCs. The receptor comes from a female donor in good health and CMV-seronegative.

The CDR3 DNA follows: TGTGCCAGCAGCAATCATCGGACAGGGGGGTATGGCTACACCTTC. Encoded protein: CASSNHRTGGYGYTF. This chain links TRBV7-8 with TRBJ1-2; 10 bases match TRBD1. Germline assignment: CDR1 SGHVS and CDR2 FQNEAQ. The CDR3 totals 15 residues. Trimming removed 5 bases from V and 5 bases from J; junction bases left unmatched: 8.